This T cell receptor beta chain emerged from a study of CD8 T cells in Susac syndrome. Study details: Patients with Susac syndrome were therapy-naive, on corticosteroids, or on intravenous immunoglobulin alone at blood draw.

The CDR3 runs to 14 residues. Germline V gene data show CDR1 as LNHDA and CDR2 as SQIVND (reference sequence). Trimming removed 3 bases from V and 9 bases from J, with 15 bases in between. Reverse transcription of about 0.5 to 1 ug RNA was carried out with random hexamers. TCR beta CDR3 was amplified by immunoSEQ covering 54 Vbeta and 13 Jbeta. TCRdb passed the immunoSEQ multiplex PCR reads through MiXCR, listing each CDR3 protein once. This table has about 160,000 distinct CDR3 sequences, roughly 95% appearing once. The TCR sequence derives from a human donor with Susac syndrome. Sequencing was done on a sample of CD4+ T cells from PBMCs. This sequence joins TRBV19 and TRBJ2-1; TRBD2 might be the D (6 bases). CDR3 loop: CASSIPLALSEQFF. DNA for the CDR3: TGTGCCAGTAGTATCCCACTAGCTCTGAGTGAGCAGTTCTTC. The complete variable domain, with remaining parts taken from reference TRBV19 and TRBJ2-1, reads DGGITQSPKYLFRKEGQNVTLSCEQNLNHDAMYWYRQDPGQGLRLIYYSQIVNDFQKGDIAEGYSVSREKKESFPLTVTSAQKNPTAFYLCASSIPLALSEQFFGPGTRLTVL.